The rows below give T cell receptor beta chains drawn from one sample of a study of T cells in Graves' hyperthyroidism and ophthalmopathy. In TCRdb, the multiplex PCR reads were re-called with MiXCR into one record per CDR3 protein. In the table there are 800,000 or so distinct CDR3 sequences, approximately 40% of which are singletons. The material sequenced was blood. These receptors all come from a man between 18 and 35 years old with Graves' hyperthyroidism. Both conserved end residues are part of each CDR3. The order of the fields is D gene, clone size, J gene, V gene, CDR3 DNA, CDR3 protein. The D gene is left open where the match is weak. Not all rows give a size; the values are once, few, many and, for expanded clones, a class.

D gene: NA
clone size: NA
J gene: TRBJ2-7
V gene: TRBV27
CDR3 DNA: TGTGCCAGCAGTTTTGGAGCGGGTTCCTACGAGCAGTACTTC
CDR3 protein: CASSFGAGSYEQYF

D gene: NA
clone size: NA
J gene: TRBJ2-7
V gene: TRBV10-2
CDR3 DNA: TGCGCCAGCAGCTTGCCTGACGGGGCGGTGAGCTCCTACGAGCAGTACTTC
CDR3 protein: CASSLPDGAVSSYEQYF

D gene: NA
clone size: NA
J gene: TRBJ1-4
V gene: TRBV7-6
CDR3 DNA: TGTGCCAGCAGCTTCGGGGGGCGCGATAATGAAAAACTGTTTTTT
CDR3 protein: CASSFGGRDNEKLFF

D gene: TRBD1
clone size: NA
J gene: TRBJ2-5
V gene: TRBV7-9
CDR3 DNA: TGTGCCAGTAGTCCCTTCGGCAGGGGGAACGACGAGACCCAGTACTTC
CDR3 protein: CASSPFGRGNDETQYF

D gene: TRBD1
clone size: NA
J gene: TRBJ2-7
V gene: TRBV7-3
CDR3 DNA: TGTGCCAACAGCCCAGGCCGGGACAGGAGCTACGAGCAGTACTTC
CDR3 protein: CANSPGRDRSYEQYF

D gene: TRBD1
clone size: many
J gene: TRBJ1-2
V gene: TRBV10-3
CDR3 DNA: TGTGCCATCAGGGCCGACAGGGAGGGCTACACCTTC
CDR3 protein: CAIRADREGYTF

D gene: TRBD1
clone size: NA
J gene: TRBJ2-7
V gene: TRBV6-2/TRBV6-3
CDR3 DNA: TGTGCCAGCAGTTACCAGATACAGGGGGCTTTGGAGCAGTACTTC
CDR3 protein: CASSYQIQGALEQYF

D gene: NA
clone size: NA
J gene: TRBJ1-2
V gene: TRBV7-8
CDR3 DNA: TGTGCCAGCAGCCAGGGAGCTTTCTATGGCTACACCTTC
CDR3 protein: CASSQGAFYGYTF

D gene: NA
clone size: few
J gene: TRBJ2-2
V gene: TRBV12-3/TRBV12-4
CDR3 DNA: TGTGCCAGCAGCAGACAGTTCGCGAACACCGGGGAGCTGTTTTTT
CDR3 protein: CASSRQFANTGELFF

D gene: NA
clone size: NA
J gene: TRBJ1-1
V gene: TRBV19
CDR3 DNA: TGTGCCAGTAGTGCCGACAGGCCGACCGGCAACACTGAAGCTTTCTTT
CDR3 protein: CASSADRPTGNTEAFF

D gene: NA
clone size: NA
J gene: TRBJ1-3
V gene: TRBV6-5
CDR3 DNA: TGTGCCGGCAGTCCCTCGACGGGAAACACCATATATTTT
CDR3 protein: CAGSPSTGNTIYF

D gene: NA
clone size: NA
J gene: TRBJ2-5
V gene: TRBV13
CDR3 DNA: TGTGCCAGCAGCCTGTCCGCCGACACCCTTCAAGAGACCCAGTACTTC
CDR3 protein: CASSLSADTLQETQYF

D gene: NA
clone size: few
J gene: TRBJ2-7
V gene: TRBV4-2
CDR3 DNA: TGTGCCAGCAGCCAGGCCACAGGGAGCTCCTACGAGCAGTACTTC
CDR3 protein: CASSQATGSSYEQYF

D gene: NA
clone size: many
J gene: TRBJ2-7
V gene: TRBV9
CDR3 DNA: TGTGCCAGCAGTAGGAGCGACCGCTACGAGCAGTACTTC
CDR3 protein: CASSRSDRYEQYF

D gene: TRBD1
clone size: many
J gene: TRBJ1-1
V gene: TRBV10-3
CDR3 DNA: TGTGCCATCAGCCGAGGACAGGGAGGGACTGAAGCTTTCTTT
CDR3 protein: CAISRGQGGTEAFF

D gene: TRBD1
clone size: NA
J gene: TRBJ1-1
V gene: TRBV6-4
CDR3 DNA: TGTGCCAGCAGTGACTGGACAGGGGGTACTGAAGCTTTCTTT
CDR3 protein: CASSDWTGGTEAFF

D gene: NA
clone size: NA
J gene: TRBJ1-4
V gene: TRBV4-3
CDR3 DNA: TGCGCCAGCAGCCAGGTCCCGACAACAACTAATGAAAAACTGTTTTTT
CDR3 protein: CASSQVPTTTNEKLFF

D gene: TRBD1
clone size: NA
J gene: TRBJ1-6
V gene: TRBV6-2/TRBV6-3
CDR3 DNA: TGTGCCAGCAGCCCCCGGGACAGAACCAATTCACCCCTCCACTTT
CDR3 protein: CASSPRDRTNSPLHF

D gene: NA
clone size: many
J gene: TRBJ1-6
V gene: TRBV5-1
CDR3 DNA: TGCGCCAGCAGCTCGGTAGCACAGGCCCAGCCCCTCCACTTT
CDR3 protein: CASSSVAQAQPLHF

D gene: TRBD1
clone size: many
J gene: TRBJ1-1
V gene: TRBV7-9
CDR3 DNA: TGTGCCAGCAGCTCTAGACAGGGGGCGAACACTGAAGCTTTCTTT
CDR3 protein: CASSSRQGANTEAFF

D gene: NA
clone size: NA
J gene: TRBJ2-1
V gene: TRBV10-3
CDR3 DNA: TGTGCCATTGGTCAGGGAGGTGAGCAGTTCTTC
CDR3 protein: CAIGQGGEQFF

D gene: TRBD2
clone size: many
J gene: TRBJ2-5
V gene: TRBV2
CDR3 DNA: TGTGCCAGCAAGGGGCTAGCGGGGGAGACCCAGTACTTC
CDR3 protein: CASKGLAGETQYF

D gene: NA
clone size: NA
J gene: TRBJ1-5
V gene: TRBV10-3
CDR3 DNA: TGTGCCATCAGTGAGGGCGGACTAGCGGGGGACCAAGAGACCCAGCATTTT
CDR3 protein: CAISEGGLAGDQETQHF

D gene: NA
clone size: NA
J gene: TRBJ2-5
V gene: TRBV29-1
CDR3 DNA: TGCAGCGTTGGGGCAGGCTACAATCAGCCCCAGTACTTC
CDR3 protein: CSVGAGYNQPQYF

D gene: NA
clone size: many
J gene: TRBJ1-2
V gene: TRBV29-1
CDR3 DNA: TGCAGCGTTGGAGGAGACTACACCTTC
CDR3 protein: CSVGGDYTF

D gene: NA
clone size: NA
J gene: TRBJ1-2
V gene: TRBV5-6
CDR3 DNA: TGTGCCAGCAGCTTACAGTTGGTGGATGGCTACACCTTC
CDR3 protein: CASSLQLVDGYTF

D gene: NA
clone size: NA
J gene: TRBJ1-5
V gene: TRBV6-5
CDR3 DNA: TGTGCCAGCAGCGACAACAGACAGCCCCAGCATTTT
CDR3 protein: CASSDNRQPQHF

D gene: NA
clone size: NA
J gene: TRBJ2-5
V gene: TRBV6-6
CDR3 DNA: TGTGCCAGCAGTTGGGTAGTAGTCCCCGAGGAGACCCAGTACTTC
CDR3 protein: CASSWVVVPEETQYF

D gene: TRBD2
clone size: NA
J gene: TRBJ2-2
V gene: TRBV19
CDR3 DNA: TGTGCCAGTACCCCCGGGCGGGGGTCCGGGGAGCTGTTTTTT
CDR3 protein: CASTPGRGSGELFF

D gene: TRBD2
clone size: NA
J gene: TRBJ2-2
V gene: TRBV7-9
CDR3 DNA: TGTGCCAGCAGCTCCCCGACTAGCGGGAGAGTCGCCGGGGAGCTGTTTTTT
CDR3 protein: CASSSPTSGRVAGELFF

D gene: NA
clone size: NA
J gene: TRBJ2-2
V gene: TRBV29-1
CDR3 DNA: TGCAGCTTGCAGGTTATCAACACCGGGGAGCTGTTTTTT
CDR3 protein: CSLQVINTGELFF

D gene: NA
clone size: NA
J gene: TRBJ1-2
V gene: TRBV12-3/TRBV12-4
CDR3 DNA: TGTGCCAGCAGTTTACCCCAGGCAGGGCCAGATTATGGCTACACCTTC
CDR3 protein: CASSLPQAGPDYGYTF

D gene: NA
clone size: few
J gene: TRBJ1-6
V gene: TRBV6-5
CDR3 DNA: TGTGCCAGCAGTTACTCTAGGTTCCAGGATTCACCCCTCCACTTT
CDR3 protein: CASSYSRFQDSPLHF

D gene: NA
clone size: NA
J gene: TRBJ1-4
V gene: TRBV6-5
CDR3 DNA: TGTGCCAGCAAGTACAGGCCAACTAATGAAAAACTGTTTTTT
CDR3 protein: CASKYRPTNEKLFF

D gene: TRBD1
clone size: NA
J gene: TRBJ2-7
V gene: TRBV7-6
CDR3 DNA: TGTGCCAGCAGCTTTGGGACAGCGACAGAGCAGTACTTC
CDR3 protein: CASSFGTATEQYF

D gene: TRBD1
clone size: NA
J gene: TRBJ1-2
V gene: TRBV20-1
CDR3 DNA: TGCAGTGCTAGAGGGGACAGGAACTATGGCTACACCTTC
CDR3 protein: CSARGDRNYGYTF

D gene: TRBD2
clone size: few
J gene: TRBJ2-5
V gene: TRBV6-5
CDR3 DNA: TGTGCCAGCAGGTCCACTAGCGGGGGAGGAGAGACCCAGTACTTC
CDR3 protein: CASRSTSGGGETQYF

D gene: TRBD1
clone size: few
J gene: TRBJ2-7
V gene: TRBV5-5
CDR3 DNA: TGTGCCAGCAGCCAAGAGGCGGGACAGGGCTCCTATGAGCAGTACTTC
CDR3 protein: CASSQEAGQGSYEQYF

D gene: TRBD1
clone size: few
J gene: TRBJ1-2
V gene: TRBV2
CDR3 DNA: TGTGCCACCCGGACAGGGACCTTC
CDR3 protein: CATRTGTF

D gene: NA
clone size: NA
J gene: TRBJ2-3
V gene: TRBV11-1
CDR3 DNA: TGTGCCAGCAGCCTACAGAGAGGTGGGGCAGATACGCAGTATTTT
CDR3 protein: CASSLQRGGADTQYF

D gene: NA
clone size: NA
J gene: TRBJ1-4
V gene: TRBV7-9
CDR3 DNA: TGTGCCAGCAGCGCCTGGAGCGGAGACAGGACTAATGAAAAACTGTTTTTT
CDR3 protein: CASSAWSGDRTNEKLFF

D gene: NA
clone size: NA
J gene: TRBJ2-6
V gene: TRBV20-1
CDR3 DNA: TGCAGTGCTAGAGATCAAGACGGGGCCAACGTCCTGACTTTC
CDR3 protein: CSARDQDGANVLTF

D gene: TRBD1
clone size: NA
J gene: TRBJ1-1
V gene: TRBV5-1
CDR3 DNA: TGCGCCAGCAGCCCGGGACAGCCCGGTAATAGTATAGAAGCTTTCTTT
CDR3 protein: CASSPGQPGNSIEAFF

D gene: TRBD1
clone size: many
J gene: TRBJ1-2
V gene: TRBV29-1
CDR3 DNA: TGCAGCGTTGCAGGGGGCGCCCATGGCTACACCTTC
CDR3 protein: CSVAGGAHGYTF

D gene: TRBD1
clone size: many
J gene: TRBJ1-2
V gene: TRBV10-3
CDR3 DNA: TGTGCCAGCGCCAATTCCCAGGGGGACTATGGCTACACCTTC
CDR3 protein: CASANSQGDYGYTF

D gene: NA
clone size: many
J gene: TRBJ2-2
V gene: TRBV15
CDR3 DNA: TGTGCCACCAGCAGGCCTTTCTTCGGGGAGCTGTTTTTT
CDR3 protein: CATSRPFFGELFF

D gene: NA
clone size: NA
J gene: TRBJ1-4
V gene: TRBV10-3
CDR3 DNA: TGTGCCAGCGGCAGGACGAGGGCACCTAATGAAAAACTGTTTTTT
CDR3 protein: CASGRTRAPNEKLFF

D gene: NA
clone size: many
J gene: TRBJ1-1
V gene: TRBV2
CDR3 DNA: TGTGCCAGCCTCGAGGGGGGAACAGCTTTCTTT
CDR3 protein: CASLEGGTAFF

D gene: NA
clone size: few
J gene: TRBJ1-6
V gene: TRBV4-1
CDR3 DNA: TGCGCCAGCAAACCTTTTACACGGGATAATTCACCCCTCCACTTT
CDR3 protein: CASKPFTRDNSPLHF

D gene: TRBD1
clone size: NA
J gene: TRBJ2-2
V gene: TRBV9
CDR3 DNA: TGTGCCAGCAGTGCCCGGGACAGGGGCACCGGGGAGCTGTTTTTT
CDR3 protein: CASSARDRGTGELFF

D gene: NA
clone size: NA
J gene: TRBJ1-1
V gene: TRBV20-1
CDR3 DNA: TGCAGTGCTAGCCTGTCAGGGCACACTGAAGCTTTCTTT
CDR3 protein: CSASLSGHTEAFF

D gene: NA
clone size: NA
J gene: TRBJ1-5
V gene: TRBV5-1
CDR3 DNA: TGCGCCAGCAGCGATGCCACGACAGTTAGCAATCAGCCCCAGCATTTT
CDR3 protein: CASSDATTVSNQPQHF